The present TCR beta chain was sequenced within a study of cytomegalovirus exposure and HLA in healthy donors. Whole-study findings and limits: Follow-up analysis later connected one missense variant in DCLRE1C with trimming of TCR beta V- and J-genes.

Concerning this clone: Antigen: not known.

Primers included in the PCR were 60 Vbeta and 13 Jbeta primers. The data were produced by immunoSEQ multiplex PCR, yet TCRdb's version contains in-frame clones alone and is incomplete. Of roughly 160,000 clones listed, roughly 84% are singletons. The sequence derives from a young man in good health and CMV-seronegative. Sequences were obtained from PBMCs.

The CDR3 region is CASSLDAAGVKADTQYF. CDR3 coding DNA: TGTGCCAGCAGCTTAGATGCAGCGGGAGTTAAGGCAGATACGCAGTATTTT. The J gene is TRBJ2-3, the V gene TRBV7-2, with 8 bases identical to TRBD2. The germline gives CDR1 SGHTA, CDR2 FQGNSA. Trimming removed 1 base from V and 4 bases from J; junction bases left unmatched: 10. This CDR3 region has 17 residues.